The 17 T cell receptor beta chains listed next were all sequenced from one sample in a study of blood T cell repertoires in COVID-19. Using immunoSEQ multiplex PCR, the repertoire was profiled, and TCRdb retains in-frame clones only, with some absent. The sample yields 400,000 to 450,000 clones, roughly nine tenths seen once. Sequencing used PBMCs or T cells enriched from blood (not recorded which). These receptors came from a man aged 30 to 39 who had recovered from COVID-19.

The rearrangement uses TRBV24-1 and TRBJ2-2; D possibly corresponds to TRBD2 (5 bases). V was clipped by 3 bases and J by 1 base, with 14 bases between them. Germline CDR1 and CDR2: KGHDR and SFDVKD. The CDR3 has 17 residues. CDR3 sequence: CATSDPSRGKNTGELFF. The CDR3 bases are TGTGCCACCAGTGATCCATCCCGAGGGAAGAACACCGGGGAGCTGTTTTTT.

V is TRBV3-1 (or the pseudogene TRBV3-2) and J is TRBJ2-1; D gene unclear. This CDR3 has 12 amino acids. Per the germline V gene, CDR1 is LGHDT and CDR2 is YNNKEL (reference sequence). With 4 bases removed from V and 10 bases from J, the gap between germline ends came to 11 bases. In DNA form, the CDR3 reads TGTGCCAGCAGCCGGCCGGGTCTCGAGCAGTTCTTC. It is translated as CASSRPGLEQFF.

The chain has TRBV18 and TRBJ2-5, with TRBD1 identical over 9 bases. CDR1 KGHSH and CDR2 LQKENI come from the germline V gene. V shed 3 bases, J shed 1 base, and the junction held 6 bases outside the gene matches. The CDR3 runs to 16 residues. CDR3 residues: CASSPSGTGIQETQYF. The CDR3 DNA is TGTGCCAGCTCACCCTCCGGGACAGGGATCCAAGAGACCCAGTACTTC.

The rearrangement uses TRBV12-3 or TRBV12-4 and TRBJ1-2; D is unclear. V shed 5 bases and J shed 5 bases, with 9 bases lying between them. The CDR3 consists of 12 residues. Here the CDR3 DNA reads TGTGCCAGCAGTGAAGGACTATATGGCTACACCTTC. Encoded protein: CASSEGLYGYTF.

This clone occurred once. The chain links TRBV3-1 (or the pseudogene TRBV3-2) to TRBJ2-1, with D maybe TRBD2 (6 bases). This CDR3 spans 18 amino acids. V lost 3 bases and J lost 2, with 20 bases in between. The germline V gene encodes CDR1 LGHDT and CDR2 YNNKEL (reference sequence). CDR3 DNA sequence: TGTGCCAGCAGCCAGACCTTTCTGGGGGGTTCGGCCTACAATGAGCAGTTCTTC. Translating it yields CASSQTFLGGSAYNEQFF.

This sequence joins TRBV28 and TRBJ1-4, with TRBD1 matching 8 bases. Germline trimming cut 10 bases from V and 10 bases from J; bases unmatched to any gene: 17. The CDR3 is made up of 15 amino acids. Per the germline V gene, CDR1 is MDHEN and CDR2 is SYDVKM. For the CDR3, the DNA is TGTGCCACCACGTTACGACAGGGGCAGGCGGTAAAACTGTTTTTT. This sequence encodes CATTLRQGQAVKLFF.

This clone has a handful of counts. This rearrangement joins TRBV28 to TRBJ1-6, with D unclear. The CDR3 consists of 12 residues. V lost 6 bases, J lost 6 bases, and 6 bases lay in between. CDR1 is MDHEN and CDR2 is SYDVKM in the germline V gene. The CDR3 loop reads CASSVGNSPLHF. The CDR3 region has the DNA TGTGCCAGCAGCGTCGGTAATTCACCCCTCCACTTT.

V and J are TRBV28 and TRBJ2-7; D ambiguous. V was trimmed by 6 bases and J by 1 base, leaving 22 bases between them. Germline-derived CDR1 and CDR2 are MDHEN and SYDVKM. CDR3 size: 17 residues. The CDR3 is CASSWPKSGGSSYEQYF. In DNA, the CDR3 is TGTGCCAGCAGCTGGCCCAAGTCGGGTGGAAGTTCCTACGAGCAGTACTTC.

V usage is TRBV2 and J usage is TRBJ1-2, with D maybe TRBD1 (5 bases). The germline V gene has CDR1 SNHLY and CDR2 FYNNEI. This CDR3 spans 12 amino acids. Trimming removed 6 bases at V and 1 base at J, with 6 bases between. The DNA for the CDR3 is TGTGCCAGCAGCCAGGGTAACTATGGCTACACCTTC. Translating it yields CASSQGNYGYTF.

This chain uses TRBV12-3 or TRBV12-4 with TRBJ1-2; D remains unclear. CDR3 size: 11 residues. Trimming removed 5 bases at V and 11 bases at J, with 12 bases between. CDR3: CASSTRVSYTF. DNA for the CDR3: TGTGCCAGCAGTACGAGGGTCTCGTACACCTTC.

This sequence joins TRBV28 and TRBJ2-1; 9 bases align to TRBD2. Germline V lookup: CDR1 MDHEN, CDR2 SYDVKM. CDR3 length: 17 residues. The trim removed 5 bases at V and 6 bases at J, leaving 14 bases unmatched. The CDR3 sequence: CASSGIGWREGFNEQFF. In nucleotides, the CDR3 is TGTGCCAGCAGTGGGATAGGTTGGCGGGAGGGGTTCAATGAGCAGTTCTTC.

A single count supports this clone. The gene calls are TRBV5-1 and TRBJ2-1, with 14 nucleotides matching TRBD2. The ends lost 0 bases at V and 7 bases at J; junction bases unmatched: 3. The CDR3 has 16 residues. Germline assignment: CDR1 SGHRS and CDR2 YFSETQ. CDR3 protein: CASSLGLAGGPNEQFF. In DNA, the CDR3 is TGCGCCAGCAGCTTGGGACTAGCGGGAGGGCCAAATGAGCAGTTCTTC.

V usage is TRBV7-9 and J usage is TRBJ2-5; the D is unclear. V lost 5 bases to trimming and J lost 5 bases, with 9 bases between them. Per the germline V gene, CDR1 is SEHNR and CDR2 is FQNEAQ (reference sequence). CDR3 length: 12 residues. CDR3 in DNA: TGTGCCAGCAGCCCGTTGGCCGAGACCCAGTACTTC. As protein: CASSPLAETQYF.

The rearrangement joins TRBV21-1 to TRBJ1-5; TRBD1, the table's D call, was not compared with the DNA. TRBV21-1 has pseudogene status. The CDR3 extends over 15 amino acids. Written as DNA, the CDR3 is TGTGCCCCAAGAGGGCCTCGGGACAAAAATCAGCCCCAGCATTTT. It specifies CAPRGPRDKNQPQHF.

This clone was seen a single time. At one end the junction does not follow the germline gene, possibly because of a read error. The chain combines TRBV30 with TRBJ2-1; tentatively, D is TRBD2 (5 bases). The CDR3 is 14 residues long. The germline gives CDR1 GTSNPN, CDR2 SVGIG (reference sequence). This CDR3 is CSGVGSSSYNEQFF. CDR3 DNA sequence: TGCTCCGGGGTGGGTTCTAGCTCCTACAATGAGCAGTTCTTC.

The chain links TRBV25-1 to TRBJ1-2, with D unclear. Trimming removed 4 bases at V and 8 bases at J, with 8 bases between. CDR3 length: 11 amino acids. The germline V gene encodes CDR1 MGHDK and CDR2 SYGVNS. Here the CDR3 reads CASSGRVGYTF. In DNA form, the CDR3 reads TGTGCCAGCAGTGGCCGGGTCGGCTACACCTTC.

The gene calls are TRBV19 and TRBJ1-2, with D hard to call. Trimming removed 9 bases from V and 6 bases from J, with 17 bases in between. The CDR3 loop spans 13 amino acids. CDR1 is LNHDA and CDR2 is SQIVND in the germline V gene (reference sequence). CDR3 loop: CASHPIVGDGYTF. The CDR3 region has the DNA TGTGCCAGCCACCCGATCGTAGGAGATGGCTACACCTTC. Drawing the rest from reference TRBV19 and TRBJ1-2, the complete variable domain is DGGITQSPKYLFRKEGQNVTLSCEQNLNHDAMYWYRQDPGQGLRLIYYSQIVNDFQKGDIAEGYSVSREKKESFPLTVTSAQKNPTAFYLCASHPIVGDGYTFGSGTRLTVV.